This T cell receptor (beta chain) was recovered during a study of blood T cell repertoires in COVID-19. Study summary: The origin of the acute and convalescent COVID-19 samples was the United States, Italy and Spain. PBMCs, B-cell-depleted T cells, or T cells were the source of the cDNA or gDNA that made up the material.

Authors' analysis steps: Scientists estimated how many nucleated cells there were by amplifying reference gene primers. Repertoires were generated with immunoSEQ multiplex PCR, while TCRdb's copy carries only in-frame clones and drops some. V, J and clone size were drawn from that table, and D and trimming were deduced from the DNA. The sample consists of a few hundred thousand clones, approximately 85% of them appearing once. This clone was recorded only once. Sample: peripheral blood. This sequence was found in a man of 80 years or more with acute or convalescent COVID-19.

The DNA for the CDR3 is TGTGCCAGTAGCCAGGGTTTTTCCTATGGCTACACCTTC. It codes for CASSQGFSYGYTF. The V call is TRBV19, the J call TRBJ1-2; maybe TRBD1 (5 bases). The CDR3 is 13 amino acids. CDR1 LNHDA and CDR2 SQIVND come from the germline V gene (reference sequence). The V gene lost 6 bases and the J gene lost 4 bases, with 12 bases spanning the gap.